One and the same sample provided the 28 T cell receptor beta chains below, sequenced in a study of CXCR3-negative and CXCR3-positive naive CD8 T cells (dated by TCRdb to 2018 to 2020). The paper's findings and limits, for the study overall: TRB CDR3s from CXCR3-positive naive cells showed higher hydrophobicity (lower Kidera factor 4), lower energy, and higher strength and volume indices than CXCR3-negative naive cells.

These reads were obtained on a NextSeq 550. The Human TCR Profiling Kit (MiLaboratory) was used to prepare UMI-labeled 5' RACE TRB cDNA libraries. The reads were reprocessed in TCRdb, with one entry per CDR3 protein sequence and no accompanying DNA. This sample's table has entries for some 140,000 distinct CDR3 sequences. The ten largest clonotypes hold less than 0.55% of the sample. No cognate antigen is known for these TCRs. Sequencing input: naive CXCR3+ CD8+ T cells from blood. The sample's cell subset or site label, in plain terms: CD45RO-CCR7+CD27+CD95- naive CD8+ T cells expressing CXCR3 (TNR3+). The receptors stem from a human donor in good health. Some clones in this sample may be carry-over from other donors' samples.

The CDR3 here is CASGPGGATEAFF. J is TRBJ1-1 and V is TRBV19; the TRBD1 assignment by TCRdb is unverifiable without DNA. The CDR3 is 13 residues long. Germline loops: CDR1 LNHDA, CDR2 SQIVND (reference sequence).

The chain recombines TRBV4-2 with TRBJ2-7; TCRdb indicates TRBD2, and absent DNA this call remains unverified. Germline CDR1 is LGHNA and CDR2 is YNFKEQ. CDR3 length: 16 amino acids. CDR3 protein: CASSQGLAGGPEEQYF.

The V call is TRBV4-1, the J call TRBJ2-2. The length of the CDR3 is 14 residues. Per the germline V gene, CDR1 is MGHRA and CDR2 is YSYEKL. The CDR3 is CASSQDRFAGELFF.

The CDR3: CASSLGSGYEQYF. The gene calls are TRBV5-1 and TRBJ2-7. The length of the CDR3 is 13 residues. The germline CDR1 and CDR2 sequences are SGHRS and YFSETQ.

V is TRBV4-1 and J is TRBJ2-1. CDR3 length: 16 residues. Germline loops: CDR1 MGHRA, CDR2 YSYEKL. CDR3 residues: CASSQAPRPPYNEQFF.

The V gene is TRBV28, the J gene TRBJ2-5. The CDR3 runs to 15 residues. Germline loops: CDR1 MDHEN, CDR2 SYDVKM. CDR3 residues: CASSLSLAFQETQYF.

The rearrangement links TRBV11-2 to TRBJ2-1. Germline V CDR1 and CDR2: SGHAT, FQNNGV. CDR3 length: 16 amino acids. Here the CDR3 reads CASSLILTSDLSEQFF.

This rearrangement joins TRBV29-1 to TRBJ2-1. Germline V gene sequence: CDR1 SQVTM, CDR2 ANQGSEA. The CDR3 is 11 residues long. The chain's CDR3 is CSVETPNEQFF.

The genes are TRBV11-2 and TRBJ2-1; TCRdb's D call of TRBD1 is untestable without DNA. Germline CDR1 SGHAT, CDR2 FQNNGV. The CDR3 is 17 residues long. CDR3 residues: CASSLGRAGATYNEQFF.

The rearrangement joins TRBV15 to TRBJ1-1; without DNA, the TCRdb call of TRBD1 cannot be checked. Germline V CDR1 and CDR2: LNHNV, YYDKDF (reference sequence). The CDR3 runs 13 residues. CDR3: CATSRSTVTEAFF. Full variable domain (outside the CDR3, taken from reference TRBV15 and TRBJ1-1): DAMVIQNPRYQVTQFGKPVTLSCSQTLNHNVMYWYQQKSSQAPKLLFHYYDKDFNNEADTPDNFQSRRPNTSFCFLDIRSPGLGDTAMYLCATSRSTVTEAFFGQGTRLTVV.

The V call is TRBV28, the J call TRBJ2-1; TCRdb designates TRBD2, a call that cannot be tested without DNA. Germline CDR1 reads MDHEN; CDR2 reads SYDVKM. This CDR3 region has 15 residues. The CDR3 region is CASSPADSSYNEQFF.

V is TRBV7-2 and J is TRBJ2-1; TCRdb's D gene call, TRBD1, goes unchecked for lack of DNA. Germline values: CDR1 SGHTA, CDR2 FQGNSA. The CDR3 contains 19 residues. CDR3 loop: CASSLEVGPYDRSFYEQFF.

The V call is TRBV20-1, the J call TRBJ1-5; TCRdb's D gene call, TRBD1, goes unchecked for lack of DNA. The germline CDR1 and CDR2 sequences are DFQATT and SNEGSKA (reference sequence). The CDR3 runs to 15 residues. The CDR3 region is CSAEAGTTSNQPQHF.

This chain uses TRBV7-9 with TRBJ2-5; TCRdb lists TRBD2, though no DNA is available to test this call. CDR3 length: 16 residues. Looked up from germline, CDR1 is SEHNR and CDR2 is FQNEAQ (reference sequence). The CDR3 reads CASSPNGLQNGETQYF.

This chain links TRBV28 with TRBJ2-7; with no DNA, the TCRdb D assignment of TRBD2 cannot be verified. The CDR3 is 21 amino acids. Germline assignment: CDR1 MDHEN and CDR2 SYDVKM. CDR3: CASSFFQPQPSWRGVAYEQYF. Based on the CDR3 plus reference TRBV28 and TRBJ2-7, the full variable domain is DVKVTQSSRYLVKRTGEKVFLECVQDMDHENMFWYRQDPGLGLRLIYFSYDVKMKEKGDIPEGYSVSREKKERFSLILESASTNQTSMYLCASSFFQPQPSWRGVAYEQYFGPGTRLTVT.

CDR3: CASSLGTSTDTQYF. J is TRBJ2-3 and V is TRBV7-8. The CDR3 runs 14 residues. Looked up from germline, CDR1 is SGHVS and CDR2 is FQNEAQ.

This chain connects TRBV10-3 to TRBJ2-1; the TCRdb D gene call, TRBD2, has no DNA to confirm it. The CDR3 is made up of 16 amino acids. CDR1 and CDR2 (germline): ENHRY, SYGVKD. The CDR3 reads CAITGTSGSSYNEQFF.

The chain is built from TRBV19 and TRBJ2-7. The germline V gene encodes CDR1 LNHDA and CDR2 SQIVND (reference sequence). This CDR3 is 16 amino acids long. Here the CDR3 reads CASSMTLQRLIFEQYF.

The chain recombines TRBV29-1 with TRBJ2-2; the D call of TRBD1 rests on TCRdb alone, since no DNA is present to check it. CDR3 length: 12 amino acids. The V gene's germline CDR1 is SQVTM and CDR2 ANQGSEA. The CDR3 reads CSVDGGTGELFF.

The chain links TRBV10-1 to TRBJ2-7; the D call of TRBD1 rests on TCRdb alone, since no DNA is present to check it. The CDR3 consists of 13 residues. Germline lookup yields CDR1 WNHNN and CDR2 SYGVQD (reference sequence). This chain's CDR3 is CARKTDLDYEQYF.

The chain has TRBV7-6 and TRBJ2-7. The germline V gene has CDR1 SGHVS and CDR2 FNYEAQ. The CDR3 length is 15 residues. The CDR3 protein is CASSLEISGTYEQYF.

The chain's CDR3 is CASSLKWIVTVYEQYF. The chain recombines TRBV7-3 with TRBJ2-7. The CDR3 loop spans 16 amino acids. The germline gives CDR1 SGHTA, CDR2 FQGTGA.

This rearrangement joins TRBV6-6 to TRBJ2-1; TCRdb's D call, TRBD1, is unchecked because there is no DNA. The CDR3 length is 15 residues. Germline V gene data show CDR1 as MNHNY and CDR2 as SVGAGI (reference sequence). The CDR3 sequence is CASSPGVAPNNEQFF.

The chain links TRBV28 to TRBJ1-5. The CDR3 totals 13 residues. Germline V lookup: CDR1 MDHEN, CDR2 SYDVKM. The CDR3 region is CASSLPGLQPQHF.

The chain combines TRBV29-1 with TRBJ2-1; the TCRdb call, TRBD2, lacks DNA for checking. There are 15 residues in the CDR3. CDR1 is SQVTM, CDR2 ANQGSEA, per germline. CDR3 residues: CSVAGTSGLNNEQFF.

The chain has TRBV7-6 and TRBJ2-1; TCRdb's assignment of TRBD1 cannot be checked, as there is no DNA. Per the germline V gene, CDR1 is SGHVS and CDR2 is FNYEAQ. This CDR3 spans 16 amino acids. CDR3 amino acids: CASSPFGDRSNNEQFF.

The CDR3 protein is CASSVEGRGEQFF. V is TRBV9 and J is TRBJ2-1; TCRdb selects TRBD1, and the lack of DNA leaves this call unchecked. This CDR3 spans 13 amino acids. Looked up from germline, CDR1 is SGDLS and CDR2 is YYNGEE.

J is TRBJ2-1 and V is TRBV29-1; TCRdb's D gene call, TRBD1, goes unchecked for lack of DNA. The CDR3 contains 13 residues. Germline loops: CDR1 SQVTM, CDR2 ANQGSEA. CDR3: CSVFPGGSNEQFF.